This TCR beta chain originates from a study of chemoradiotherapy in HPV16-positive cancers. Worth noting for this clone: Its antigen is not known.

Repertoires were sampled repeatedly during chemoradiotherapy. Overall study findings and caveats: HPV-specific T cells were functionally defined from only two HPV16-positive patients. Better recurrence-free survival went with HPV-responsive T-cell expansion in HPV16-positive patients.

TCRdb's copy holds only in-frame clones and misses some; the assay was immunoSEQ multiplex PCR. The data hold 9,500 to 11,000 clones, with approximately 69% observed a single time. Between the trimmed V and J ends, which lost 4 bases and 3 bases, there was a span of 9 bases. CDR3 length equals 13 residues. Germline V gives CDR1 MNHEY, CDR2 SVGAGI. This TCR came from a human donor with HPV-associated anogenital cancer. Sample collection was performed from a patient who underwent chemoradiotherapy. The chain has TRBV6-5 and TRBJ1-1; D remains ambiguous. The CDR3 loop reads CASSSREYTEAFF. Written as DNA, the CDR3 is TGTGCCAGCAGTTCTAGGGAGTACACTGAAGCTTTCTTT.